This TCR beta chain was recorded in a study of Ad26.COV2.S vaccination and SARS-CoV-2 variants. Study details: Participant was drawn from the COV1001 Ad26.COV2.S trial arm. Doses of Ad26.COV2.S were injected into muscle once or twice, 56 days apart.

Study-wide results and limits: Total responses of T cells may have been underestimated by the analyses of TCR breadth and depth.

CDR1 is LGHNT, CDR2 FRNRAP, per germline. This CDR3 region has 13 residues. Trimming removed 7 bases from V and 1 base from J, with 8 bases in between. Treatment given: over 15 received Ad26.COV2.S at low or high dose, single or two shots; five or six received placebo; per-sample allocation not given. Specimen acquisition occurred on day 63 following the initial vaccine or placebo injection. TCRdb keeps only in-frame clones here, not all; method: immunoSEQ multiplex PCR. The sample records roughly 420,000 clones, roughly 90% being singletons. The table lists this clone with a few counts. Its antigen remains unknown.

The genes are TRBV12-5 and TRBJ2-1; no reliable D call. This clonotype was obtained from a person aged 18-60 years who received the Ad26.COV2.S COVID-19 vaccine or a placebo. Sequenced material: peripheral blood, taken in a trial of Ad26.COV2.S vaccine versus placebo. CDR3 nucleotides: TGTGCTAGTGCTCTGTCTTCCTACAATGAGCAGTTCTTC. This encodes CASALSSYNEQFF. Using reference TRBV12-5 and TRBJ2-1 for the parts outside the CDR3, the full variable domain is DARVTQTPRHKVTEMGQEVTMRCQPILGHNTVFWYRQTMMQGLELLAYFRNRAPLDDSGMPKDRFSAEMPDATLATLKIQPSEPRDSAVYFCASALSSYNEQFFGPGTRLTVL.